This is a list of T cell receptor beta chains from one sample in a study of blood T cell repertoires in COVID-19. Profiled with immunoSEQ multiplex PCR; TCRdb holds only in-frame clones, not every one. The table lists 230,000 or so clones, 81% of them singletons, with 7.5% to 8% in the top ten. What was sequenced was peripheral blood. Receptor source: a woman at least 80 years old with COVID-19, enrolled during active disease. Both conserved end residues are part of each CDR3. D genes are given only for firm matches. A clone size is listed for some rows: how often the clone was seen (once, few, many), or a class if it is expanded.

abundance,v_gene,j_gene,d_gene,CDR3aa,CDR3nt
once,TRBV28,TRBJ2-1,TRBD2,CASSTSYGLADEQFF,TGTGCCAGCAGTACTTCCTATGGACTAGCCGATGAGCAGTTCTTC
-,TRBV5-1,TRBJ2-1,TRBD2,CARAPQRERDEQFF,TGCGCCAGGGCCCCCCAGCGGGAGCGGGATGAGCAGTTCTTC
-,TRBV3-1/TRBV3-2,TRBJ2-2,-,CASSHGSGTGELFF,TGTGCCAGCAGCCACGGATCGGGTACCGGGGAGCTGTTTTTT
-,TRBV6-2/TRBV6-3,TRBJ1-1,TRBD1,CASSYSRGHSTEAFF,TGTGCCAGCAGTTATTCGAGGGGGCATTCCACTGAAGCTTTCTTT
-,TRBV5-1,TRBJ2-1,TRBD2,CASSLVAGGSYNEQFF,TGCGCCAGCAGCTTGGTAGCGGGGGGATCCTACAATGAGCAGTTCTTC
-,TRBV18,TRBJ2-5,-,CASSPAMTGGETQYF,TGTGCCAGCTCACCCGCTATGACAGGCGGAGAGACCCAGTACTTC
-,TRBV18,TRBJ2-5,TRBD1,CASSPTGLETQYF,TGTGCCAGCTCACCGACAGGGTTGGAGACCCAGTACTTC
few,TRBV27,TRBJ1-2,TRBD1,CASSLRQGYGYTF,TGTGCCAGCAGTTTACGACAGGGCTATGGCTACACCTTC
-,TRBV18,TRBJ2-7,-,CASSPNPLGDTYEQYF,TGTGCCAGCTCACCCAACCCCTTGGGAGATACCTACGAGCAGTACTTC
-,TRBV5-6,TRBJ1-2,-,CASSLAGVDYGYTF,TGTGCCAGCAGCTTGGCCGGGGTGGACTATGGCTACACCTTC
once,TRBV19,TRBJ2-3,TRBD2,CAILPGLAGKKQYF,TGTGCCATTCTCCCGGGACTAGCGGGGAAGAAGCAGTATTTT
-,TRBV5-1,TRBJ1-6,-,CASSPEASSYNSPLHF,TGCGCCAGCAGCCCAGAGGCTAGCTCCTATAATTCACCCCTCCACTTT
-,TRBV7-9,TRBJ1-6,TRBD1,CASSHRQGNSPLHF,TGTGCCAGCAGCCATCGACAGGGAAATTCACCCCTCCACTTT
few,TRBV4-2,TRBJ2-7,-,CASSQGAASYEQYF,TGTGCCAGCAGCCAGGGGGCAGCCTCCTACGAGCAGTACTTC
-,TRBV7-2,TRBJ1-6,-,CASRGGSGSPLHF,TGTGCCAGCAGGGGAGGTAGTGGATCACCCCTCCACTTT
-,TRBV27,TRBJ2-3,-,CASSARTLTRGDTQYF,TGTGCCAGCAGTGCTCGAACGCTGACCCGGGGAGATACGCAGTATTTT
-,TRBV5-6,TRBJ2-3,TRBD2,CASSSLGAGARTDTQYF,TGTGCCAGCAGTTCCCTCGGAGCGGGGGCCCGCACAGATACGCAGTATTTT
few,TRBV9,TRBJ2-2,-,CASSPGVFNTGELFF,TGTGCCAGCAGCCCCGGGGTCTTCAACACCGGGGAGCTGTTTTTT
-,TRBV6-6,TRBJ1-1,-,CASSGHRMNTEAFF,TGTGCCAGCAGTGGACACCGAATGAACACTGAAGCTTTCTTT
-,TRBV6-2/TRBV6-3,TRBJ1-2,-,CASSYDWQTNYGYTF,TGTGCCAGCAGTTACGATTGGCAAACTAACTATGGCTACACCTTC
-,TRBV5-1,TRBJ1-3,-,CASSPLTVRPGTSGNTIYF,TGCGCCAGCAGCCCACTCACTGTCCGCCCCGGGACTTCTGGAAACACCATATATTTT
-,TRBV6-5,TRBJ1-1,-,CASSYGVNQGNTEAFF,TGTGCCAGCAGTTACGGGGTGAATCAGGGGAACACTGAAGCTTTCTTT
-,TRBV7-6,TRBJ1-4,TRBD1,CASSLGGQGGEKLFF,TGTGCCAGCAGCTTAGGGGGACAGGGGGGTGAAAAACTGTTTTTT
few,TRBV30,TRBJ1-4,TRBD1,CAGDRGSEKLFF,TGTGCCGGTGACAGGGGTTCTGAAAAACTGTTTTTT
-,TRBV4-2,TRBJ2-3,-,CASSQDFGTDTQYF,TGTGCCAGCAGCCAAGATTTCGGCACAGATACGCAGTATTTT
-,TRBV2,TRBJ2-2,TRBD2,CASRATSPGELFF,TGTGCCAGCAGGGCGACTAGCCCCGGGGAGCTGTTTTTT
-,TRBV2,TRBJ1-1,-,CASRGQGNTEAFF,TGTGCCAGCAGGGGGCAGGGGAACACTGAAGCTTTCTTT
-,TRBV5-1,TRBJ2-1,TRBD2,CASYVTSGSGNEQFF,TGCGCCAGCTATGTTACTAGCGGGAGTGGCAATGAGCAGTTCTTC
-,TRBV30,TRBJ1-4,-,CAWTGGYHEKLFF,TGTGCCTGGACGGGGGGTTACCATGAAAAACTGTTTTTT
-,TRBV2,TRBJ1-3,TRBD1,CASSEIGQGSGNTIYF,TGTGCCAGCAGTGAAATCGGACAGGGAAGTGGAAACACCATATATTTT
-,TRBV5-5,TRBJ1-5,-,CASSFQSGLNQPQHF,TGTGCCAGCAGCTTCCAGTCGGGGTTAAATCAGCCCCAGCATTTT
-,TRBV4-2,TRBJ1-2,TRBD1,CASSQDPGQNNYGYTF,TGTGCCAGCAGCCAGGATCCGGGACAGAATAACTATGGCTACACCTTC
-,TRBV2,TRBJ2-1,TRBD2,CASAGTSVAHEQFF,TGTGCCAGTGCCGGGACTAGCGTTGCCCATGAGCAGTTCTTC
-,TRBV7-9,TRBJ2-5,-,CASSLGSQETQYF,TGTGCCAGCAGCTTGGGCAGCCAAGAGACCCAGTACTTC
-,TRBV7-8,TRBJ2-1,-,CASSSRVAPRGEQFF,TGTGCCAGCAGTAGTAGGGTAGCCCCAAGGGGTGAGCAGTTCTTC
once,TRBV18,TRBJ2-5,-,CASSPLQVTAVGETQYF,TGTGCCAGCTCACCTCTCCAAGTGACCGCTGTCGGGGAGACCCAGTACTTC
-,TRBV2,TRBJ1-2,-,CATGGGVGEVYGYTF,TGTGCCACCGGGGGGGGCGTCGGGGAAGTCTATGGCTACACCTTC
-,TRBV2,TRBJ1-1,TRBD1,CASRSRTGESTEAFF,TGTGCCAGCAGATCGAGAACAGGGGAGAGCACTGAAGCTTTCTTT
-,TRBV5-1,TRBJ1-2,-,CASREDSYGYTF,TGCGCCAGCAGGGAGGACTCCTATGGCTACACCTTC
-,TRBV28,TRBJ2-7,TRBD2,CATGLAGGEQYF,TGTGCCACAGGACTAGCGGGAGGGGAGCAGTACTTC
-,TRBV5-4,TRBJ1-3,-,CASRARGEGNTIYF,TGTGCCAGCAGGGCCAGGGGCGAAGGAAACACCATATATTTT
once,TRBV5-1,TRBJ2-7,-,CASSESQPSYEQYF,TGCGCCAGCAGCGAGTCACAGCCCTCCTACGAGCAGTACTTC
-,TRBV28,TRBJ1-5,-,CASRILQNQPQHF,TGTGCCAGCAGAATTTTACAGAATCAGCCCCAGCATTTT
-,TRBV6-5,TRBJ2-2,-,CACSRLASAGELFF,TGTGCCTGCTCAAGGCTAGCTAGCGCCGGGGAGCTGTTTTTT
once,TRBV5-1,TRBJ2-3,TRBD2,CASSLVASGTDTQYF,TGCGCCAGCAGCTTGGTAGCTAGCGGTACAGATACGCAGTATTTT
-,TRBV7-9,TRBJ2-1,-,CASSLGAYGDEQFF,TGTGCCAGCAGCTTAGGGGCCTACGGGGATGAGCAGTTCTTC
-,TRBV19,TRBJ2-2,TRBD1,CASSTRQGKAGELFF,TGTGCCAGTAGTACTCGACAGGGGAAGGCGGGGGAGCTGTTTTTT
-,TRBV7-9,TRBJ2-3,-,CASSLSDTQYF,TGTGCCAGCAGCTTATCTGATACGCAGTATTTT
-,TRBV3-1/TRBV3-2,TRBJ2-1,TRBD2,CASSQVASGRANEQFF,TGTGCCAGCAGCCAAGTGGCTAGCGGGAGGGCCAATGAGCAGTTCTTC
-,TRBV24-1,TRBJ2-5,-,CATAGYQETQYF,TGTGCCACCGCCGGGTACCAAGAGACCCAGTACTTC
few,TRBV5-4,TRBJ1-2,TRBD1,CASSSPYRGTYGYTF,TGTGCCAGCAGCTCGCCTTACAGGGGTACTTATGGCTACACCTTC
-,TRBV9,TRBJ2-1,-,CASSVSLRGTGNEQFF,TGTGCCAGCAGCGTATCGTTACGGGGGACTGGGAATGAGCAGTTCTTC
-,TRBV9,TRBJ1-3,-,CASSLDGNSGNTIYF,TGTGCCAGCAGTTTAGACGGGAACTCTGGAAACACCATATATTTT
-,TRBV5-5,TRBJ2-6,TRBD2,CASSLTSGRFGANVLTF,TGTGCCAGCAGCTTGACTAGCGGGAGATTTGGGGCCAACGTCCTGACTTTC
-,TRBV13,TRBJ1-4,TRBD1,CASSLGQVEEKLFF,TGTGCCAGCAGCCTGGGACAGGTGGAGGAAAAACTGTTTTTT
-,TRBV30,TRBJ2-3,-,CAWSQVGLTDTQYF,TGTGCCTGGAGTCAAGTGGGACTTACAGATACGCAGTATTTT
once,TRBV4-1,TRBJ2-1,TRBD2,CASSPGRLAGNEQFF,TGCGCCAGCAGCCCAGGTCGGCTAGCGGGAAATGAGCAGTTCTTC
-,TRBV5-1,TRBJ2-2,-,CASSLRDLATGELFF,TGCGCCAGCAGCTTAAGAGACTTAGCCACCGGGGAGCTGTTTTTT
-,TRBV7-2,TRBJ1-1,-,CASSPHRVASEAFF,TGTGCCAGCAGCCCCCACAGGGTAGCCTCTGAAGCTTTCTTT
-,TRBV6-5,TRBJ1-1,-,CASSGQTNTEAFF,TGTGCCAGCAGCGGACAGACGAACACTGAAGCTTTCTTT